A selection of T cell receptor beta chains follows, all from one sample in a study of vaccination and CD4 T cells after COVID-19. Each CDR3 protein gets one entry after TCRdb re-called the PCR reads with MiXCR. The table has around 20,000 distinct CDR3 sequences, roughly 50% seen once. No cognate antigen is known for these TCRs. Material for sequencing was cultured CD4+ T cells from blood. The receptors here all came from a human donor with COVID-19. Both conserved end residues are part of each CDR3. Fields, in order: V gene, clone size, CDR3 length, D gene, J gene, CDR3 DNA, CDR3 protein. A D gene is named only where the DNA matches it firmly. Only some rows state a clone size, as once, few, many or a class for expanded clones.

V: TRBV5-4
size: .
length: 15
D: TRBD1
J: TRBJ1-1
DNA: TGTGCCAGCAGCATACCGACAGGGGTGAACACTGAAGCTTTCTTT
CDR3: CASSIPTGVNTEAFF

V: TRBV27
size: .
length: 13
D: TRBD1
J: TRBJ1-2
DNA: TGTGCCAGCAGTTTACAGGGGGCGAGGGGCTACACCTTC
CDR3: CASSLQGARGYTF

V: TRBV6-5
size: .
length: 19
D: .
J: TRBJ2-2
DNA: TGTGCCAGCAGTTACTCCACCCCAGGACTACGGACCGTCGACGGGGAGCTGTTTTTT
CDR3: CASSYSTPGLRTVDGELFF

V: TRBV6-1
size: .
length: 16
D: .
J: TRBJ2-5
DNA: TGTGCCAGCAGCGAAAGGGCCTTCAGGGTGCAAGAGACCCAGTACTTC
CDR3: CASSERAFRVQETQYF

V: TRBV27
size: few
length: 14
D: TRBD1
J: TRBJ1-6
DNA: TGTGCCAGTACCTTCAGGGACAGGAATTCACCCCTCCACTTT
CDR3: CASTFRDRNSPLHF

V: TRBV7-2
size: few
length: 13
D: .
J: TRBJ1-2
DNA: TGTGCCAGCAACAACCCGGGAAGGCCTGGCTACACCTTC
CDR3: CASNNPGRPGYTF

V: TRBV7-2
size: .
length: 16
D: .
J: TRBJ2-3
DNA: TGTGCCAGCAGCGCAGGCCTCCGGGGGACGTTAGATACGCAGTATTTT
CDR3: CASSAGLRGTLDTQYF

V: TRBV20-1
size: .
length: 13
D: .
J: TRBJ2-4
DNA: TGCAGTGCGCCCGGGACGGGGATTAACATTCAGTACTTC
CDR3: CSAPGTGINIQYF

V: TRBV5-4
size: .
length: 16
D: TRBD2
J: TRBJ2-2
DNA: TGTGCCAGCAGCGGACGAGCGGGGGCGAACACCGGGGAGCTGTTTTTT
CDR3: CASSGRAGANTGELFF

V: TRBV5-6
size: once
length: 21
D: TRBD1
J: TRBJ1-6
DNA: TGTGCCAGCAGCTTGTACCCCGGGACAGGGGGCCCCAGCTCCTATAATTCACCCCTCCACTTT
CDR3: CASSLYPGTGGPSSYNSPLHF